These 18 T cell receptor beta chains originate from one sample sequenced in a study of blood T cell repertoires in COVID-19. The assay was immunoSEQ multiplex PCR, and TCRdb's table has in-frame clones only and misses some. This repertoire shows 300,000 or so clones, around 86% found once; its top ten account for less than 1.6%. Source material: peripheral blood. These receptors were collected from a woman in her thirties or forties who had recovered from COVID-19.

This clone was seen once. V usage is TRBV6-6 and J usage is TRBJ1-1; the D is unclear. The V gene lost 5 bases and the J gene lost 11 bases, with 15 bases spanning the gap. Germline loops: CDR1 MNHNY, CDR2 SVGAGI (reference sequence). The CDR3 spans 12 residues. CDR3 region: CASSPGPHFAFF. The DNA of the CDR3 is TGTGCCAGCAGTCCGGGTCCACATTTCGCTTTCTTT.

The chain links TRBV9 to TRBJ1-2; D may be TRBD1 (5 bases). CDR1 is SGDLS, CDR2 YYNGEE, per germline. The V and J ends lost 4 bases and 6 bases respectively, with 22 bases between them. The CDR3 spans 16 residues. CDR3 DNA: TGTGCCAGCAGCCCGGGGGGATTGGGGAAGCTCAATGGCTACACCTTC. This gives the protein CASSPGGLGKLNGYTF.

This chain's CDR3 is CASSLDYGTQYF. The CDR3 bases are TGTGCCAGCAGCTTAGATTACGGGACCCAGTACTTC. The chain combines TRBV7-9 with TRBJ2-5; no reliable D call. V was pared by 1 base and J by 7 bases, with 7 bases between. The CDR3 consists of 12 residues. CDR1 and CDR2 (germline): SEHNR, FQNEAQ (reference sequence).

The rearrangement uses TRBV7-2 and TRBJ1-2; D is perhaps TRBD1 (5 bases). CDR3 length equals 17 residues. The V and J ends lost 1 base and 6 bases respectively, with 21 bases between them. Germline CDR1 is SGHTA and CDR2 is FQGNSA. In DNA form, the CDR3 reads TGTGCCAGCAGCTTAGAAGAAGGTTTGGGCAGGGTCAATGGCTACACCTTC. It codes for CASSLEEGLGRVNGYTF. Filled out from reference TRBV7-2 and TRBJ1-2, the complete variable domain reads GAGVSQSPSNKVTEKGKDVELRCDPISGHTALYWYRQSLGQGLEFLIYFQGNSAPDKSGLPSDRFSAERTGGSVSTLTIQRTQQEDSAVYLCASSLEEGLGRVNGYTFGSGTRLTVV.

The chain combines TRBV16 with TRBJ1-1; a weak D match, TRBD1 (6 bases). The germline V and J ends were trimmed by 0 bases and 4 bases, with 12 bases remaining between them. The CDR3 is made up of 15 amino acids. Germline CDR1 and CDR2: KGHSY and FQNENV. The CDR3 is CASSQSYQGSTEAFF. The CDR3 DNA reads TGTGCCAGCAGCCAATCGTACCAGGGGAGCACTGAAGCTTTCTTT.

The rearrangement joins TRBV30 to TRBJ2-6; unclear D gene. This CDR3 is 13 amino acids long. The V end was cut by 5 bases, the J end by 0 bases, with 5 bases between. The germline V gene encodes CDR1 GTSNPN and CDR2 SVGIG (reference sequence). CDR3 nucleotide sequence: TGTGCCTGGGGGTACTCTGGGGCCAACGTCCTGACTTTC. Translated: CAWGYSGANVLTF.

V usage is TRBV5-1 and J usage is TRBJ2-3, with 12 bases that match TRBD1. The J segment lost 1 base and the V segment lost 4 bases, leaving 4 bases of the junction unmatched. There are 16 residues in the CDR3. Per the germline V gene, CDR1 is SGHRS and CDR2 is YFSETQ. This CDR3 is CASSPGTGGRTDTQYF. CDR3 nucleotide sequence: TGCGCCAGCAGCCCTGGGACAGGGGGCCGCACAGATACGCAGTATTTT. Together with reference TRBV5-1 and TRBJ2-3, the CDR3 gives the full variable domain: KAGVTQTPRYLIKTRGQQVTLSCSPISGHRSVSWYQQTPGQGLQFLFEYFSETQRNKGNFPGRFSGRQFSNSRSEMNVSTLELGDSALYLCASSPGTGGRTDTQYFGPGTRLTVL.

The CDR3 loop is CASSSSGSRATDTQYF. The CDR3 nucleotides are TGTGCCAGCAGTTCTTCCGGGAGCCGAGCCACAGATACGCAGTATTTT. The chain uses TRBV6-5 and TRBJ2-3; tentatively, D is TRBD2 (6 bases). V lost 4 bases to trimming and J lost 2 bases, with 16 bases between them. This CDR3 contains 16 residues. CDR1 MNHEY and CDR2 SVGAGI come from the germline V gene.

The CDR3: CASSERAYSNQPQHF. The CDR3 DNA reads TGTGCCAGCAGTGAGAGGGCATATAGCAATCAGCCCCAGCATTTT. This chain uses TRBV2 with TRBJ1-5; no clear D. V was clipped by 3 bases and J by 0 bases, with 9 bases between them. The CDR3 contains 15 residues. From germline, CDR1 is SNHLY and CDR2 FYNNEI.

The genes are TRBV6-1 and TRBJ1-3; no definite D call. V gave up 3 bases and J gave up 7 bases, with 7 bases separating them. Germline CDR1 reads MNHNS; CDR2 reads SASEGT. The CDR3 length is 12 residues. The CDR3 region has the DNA TGTGCCAGCAGTGAGCCCGAGAACACCATATATTTT. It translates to CASSEPENTIYF.

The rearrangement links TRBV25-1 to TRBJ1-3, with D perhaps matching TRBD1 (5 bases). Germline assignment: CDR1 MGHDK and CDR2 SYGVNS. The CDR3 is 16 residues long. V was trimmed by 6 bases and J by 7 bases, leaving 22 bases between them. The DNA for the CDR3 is TGTGCCAGCAGCGTGACTTTCCCCAGGGAAGACAACACCATATATTTT. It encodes CASSVTFPREDNTIYF.

The CDR3 sequence is CSVDFGQQSSGNTIYF. The CDR3, as DNA: TGCAGCGTTGATTTCGGACAGCAGTCCTCTGGAAACACCATATATTTT. J is TRBJ1-3 and V is TRBV29-1; D perhaps matches TRBD1 (6 bases). The CDR3 runs 16 residues. Looked up from germline, CDR1 is SQVTM and CDR2 is ANQGSEA. Trimming removed 3 bases at V and 0 bases at J, with 15 bases between.

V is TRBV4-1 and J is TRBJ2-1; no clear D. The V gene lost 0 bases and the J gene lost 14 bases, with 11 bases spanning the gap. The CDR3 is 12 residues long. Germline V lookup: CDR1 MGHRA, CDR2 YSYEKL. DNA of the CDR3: TGCGCCAGCAGCCAAGAGGGCCGAAAGGAGTTCTTC. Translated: CASSQEGRKEFF.

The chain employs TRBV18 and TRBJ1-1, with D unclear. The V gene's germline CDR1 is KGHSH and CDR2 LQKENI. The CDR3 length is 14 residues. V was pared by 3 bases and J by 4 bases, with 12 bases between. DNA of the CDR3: TGTGCCAGCTCACCCGGCACCTCGGGCACTGAAGCTTTCTTT. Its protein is CASSPGTSGTEAFF.

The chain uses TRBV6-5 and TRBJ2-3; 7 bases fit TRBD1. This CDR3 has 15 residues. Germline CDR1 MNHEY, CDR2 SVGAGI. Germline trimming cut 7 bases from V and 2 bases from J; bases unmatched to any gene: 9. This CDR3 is CASNIYKGATDTQYF. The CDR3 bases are TGTGCCAGCAACATATACAAGGGGGCCACAGATACGCAGTATTTT.

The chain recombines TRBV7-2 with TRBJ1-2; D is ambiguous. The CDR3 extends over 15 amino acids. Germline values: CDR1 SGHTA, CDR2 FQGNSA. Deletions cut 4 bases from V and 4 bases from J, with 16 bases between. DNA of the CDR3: TGTGCCAGCAGCTCCAGCCGGGAGACGACCTATGGCTACACCTTC. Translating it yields CASSSSRETTYGYTF.

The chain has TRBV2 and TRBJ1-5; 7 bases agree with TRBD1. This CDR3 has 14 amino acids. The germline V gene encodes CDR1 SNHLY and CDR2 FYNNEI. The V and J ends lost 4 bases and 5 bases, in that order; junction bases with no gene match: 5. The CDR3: CASSAGTVDQPQHF. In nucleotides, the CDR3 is TGTGCCAGCAGTGCTGGGACAGTGGATCAGCCCCAGCATTTT.

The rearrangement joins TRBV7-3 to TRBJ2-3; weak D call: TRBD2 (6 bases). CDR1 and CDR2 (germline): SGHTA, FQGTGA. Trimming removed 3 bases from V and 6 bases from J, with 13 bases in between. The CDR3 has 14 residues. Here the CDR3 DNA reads TGTGCCAGCAGCTTCGGAGGGGCTAGGGATACGCAGTATTTT. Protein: CASSFGGARDTQYF.